Listed below are T cell receptor beta chains from one sample, sequenced in a study of beta chain features in type 1 diabetes. Profiling relied on immunoSEQ multiplex PCR, and the TCRdb table lists in-frame clones only, not all of them. The sample lists hundreds of thousands of clones; around an eighth were seen once. Specimen: naive CD4+ T cells from blood. The receptors stem from a man younger than 30 with type 1 diabetes. The CDR3 runs from the conserved cysteine through the conserved F or W. The D gene is left open where the match is weak. Size is stated for part of the rows, as once, few or many counts, or as a class when the clone is expanded.

D,size,V,J,DNA,CDR3
-,few,TRBV29-1,TRBJ1-4,TGCAGCGGGGCCGGGACACCGAGGGAAAAACTGTTTTTT,CSGAGTPREKLFF
-,-,TRBV29-1,TRBJ2-7,TGCAGCGTTGTTGCAGCTATCAATACCTACGAGCAGTACTTC,CSVVAAINTYEQYF
-,few,TRBV18,TRBJ2-1,TGTGCCAGCTCCCGGGACATGAGCTCCTACAATGAGCAGTTCTTC,CASSRDMSSYNEQFF
TRBD1,-,TRBV10-3,TRBJ1-2,TGTGCCATCGGGTCGGGACAGGGTTACGGCTACACCTTC,CAIGSGQGYGYTF
TRBD1,-,TRBV27,TRBJ2-2,TGTGCCAGCAGTTTCGGGACAGGGAACACCGGGGAGCTGTTTTTT,CASSFGTGNTGELFF
TRBD2,-,TRBV18,TRBJ2-7,TGTGCCAGCACACAGGGAGTAGCGGGAGCATTCGAGCAGTACTTC,CASTQGVAGAFEQYF
-,-,TRBV2,TRBJ2-7,TGTGCCAGCAGTGATCTCGGGGGCGGGTACGAGCAGTACTTC,CASSDLGGGYEQYF
-,few,TRBV7-9,TRBJ2-6,TGTGCCAGCAGGGTAGTTTCGACCAACGTCCTGACTTTC,CASRVVSTNVLTF
-,few,TRBV9,TRBJ1-6,TGTGCCAGCAGCGTAGAACCAGGGGTGAATTCACCCCTCCACTTT,CASSVEPGVNSPLHF
-,-,TRBV5-4,TRBJ2-7,TGTGCCAGCAGCTTTAATCCTCAAATTTACGAGCAGTACTTC,CASSFNPQIYEQYF
TRBD2,-,TRBV2,TRBJ2-2,TGTGCCAGCAGTGAAGCAGGACTAGCGGGAGTTCCAAGGGAGCTGTTTTTT,CASSEAGLAGVPRELFF
TRBD1,-,TRBV30,TRBJ2-2,TGTGCCTGGAGTCTAAAGACAGGGTTCACCGGGGAGCTGTTTTTT,CAWSLKTGFTGELFF
-,few,TRBV19,TRBJ1-1,TGTGCCAGTAGCGTACAAGGGAACACTGAAGCTTTCTTT,CASSVQGNTEAFF
-,-,TRBV29-1,TRBJ1-6,TGCAGCGTGGGACACGAATATAATTCACCCCTCCACTTT,CSVGHEYNSPLHF
TRBD2,few,TRBV10-3,TRBJ2-1,TGTGCCATCAGTGTCCCCCGACTGTCGGGACTAGTTAGGAATGAGCAGTTCTTC,CAISVPRLSGLVRNEQFF
TRBD1,few,TRBV7-3,TRBJ1-6,TGTGCCAGCAGCACGACAGGGCCTAATTCACCCCTCCACTTT,CASSTTGPNSPLHF
-,-,TRBV7-3,TRBJ2-2,TGTGCCAGCAGCTACCAACTTACGAACACCGGGGAGCTGTTTTTT,CASSYQLTNTGELFF